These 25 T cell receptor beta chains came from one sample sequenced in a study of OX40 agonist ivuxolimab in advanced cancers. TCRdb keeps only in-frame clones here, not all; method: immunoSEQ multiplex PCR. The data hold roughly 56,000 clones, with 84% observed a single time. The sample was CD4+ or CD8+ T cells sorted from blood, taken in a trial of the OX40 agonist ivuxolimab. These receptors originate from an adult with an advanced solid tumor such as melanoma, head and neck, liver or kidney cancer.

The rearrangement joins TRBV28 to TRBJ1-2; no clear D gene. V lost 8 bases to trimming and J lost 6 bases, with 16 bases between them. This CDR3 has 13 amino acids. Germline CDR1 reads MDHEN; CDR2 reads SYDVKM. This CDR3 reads CASRDMARDGYTF. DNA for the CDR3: TGTGCCAGCCGTGACATGGCCCGGGATGGCTACACCTTC.

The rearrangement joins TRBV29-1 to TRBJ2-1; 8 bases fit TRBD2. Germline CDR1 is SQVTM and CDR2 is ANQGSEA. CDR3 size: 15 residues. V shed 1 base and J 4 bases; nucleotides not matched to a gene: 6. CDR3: CSVEVLGTSYNEQFF. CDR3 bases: TGCAGCGTTGAAGTCCTAGGGACTAGTTACAATGAGCAGTTCTTC.

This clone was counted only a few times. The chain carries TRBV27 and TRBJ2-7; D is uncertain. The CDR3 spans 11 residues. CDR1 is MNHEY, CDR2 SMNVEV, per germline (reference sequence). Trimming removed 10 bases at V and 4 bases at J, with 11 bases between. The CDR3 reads CATRPGYEQYF. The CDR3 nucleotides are TGTGCCACCCGTCCGGGTTACGAGCAGTACTTC.

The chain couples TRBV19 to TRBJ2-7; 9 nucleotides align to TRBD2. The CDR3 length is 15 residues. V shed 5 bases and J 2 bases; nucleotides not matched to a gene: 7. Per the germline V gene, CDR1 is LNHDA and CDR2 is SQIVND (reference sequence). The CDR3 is CASSPGGRAPYEQYF. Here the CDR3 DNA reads TGTGCCAGTAGTCCGGGCGGGAGGGCCCCCTACGAGCAGTACTTC.

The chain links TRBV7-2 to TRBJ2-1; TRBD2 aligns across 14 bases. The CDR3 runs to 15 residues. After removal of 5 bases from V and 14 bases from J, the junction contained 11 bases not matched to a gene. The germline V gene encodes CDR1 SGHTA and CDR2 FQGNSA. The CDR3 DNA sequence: TGTGCCAGCAGCACAGGGACTAGCGGGGGTCACAAGAAGTTCTTC. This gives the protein CASSTGTSGGHKKFF.

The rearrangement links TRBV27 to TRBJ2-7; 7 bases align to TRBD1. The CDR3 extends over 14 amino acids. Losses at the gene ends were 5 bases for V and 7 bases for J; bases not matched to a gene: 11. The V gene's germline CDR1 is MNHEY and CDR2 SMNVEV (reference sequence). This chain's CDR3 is CASSLRTGTREQYF. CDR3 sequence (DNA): TGTGCCAGCAGTCTAAGGACAGGAACGAGGGAGCAGTACTTC.

In DNA, the CDR3 is TGTGCCAGCAGCGTACAGACAGGGGTCACCGGGGAGCTGTTTTTT. The encoded protein is CASSVQTGVTGELFF. The rearrangement uses TRBV6-1 and TRBJ2-2, with 8 bases matching TRBD1. The V and J ends lost 6 bases and 4 bases, in that order; junction bases with no gene match: 7. The V gene's germline CDR1 is MNHNS and CDR2 SASEGT. CDR3 size: 15 residues.

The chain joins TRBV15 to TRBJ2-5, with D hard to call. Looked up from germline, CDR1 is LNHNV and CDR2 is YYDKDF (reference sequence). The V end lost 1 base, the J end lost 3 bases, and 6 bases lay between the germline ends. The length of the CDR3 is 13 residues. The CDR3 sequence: CATSRAPEETQYF. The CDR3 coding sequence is TGTGCCACCAGCAGAGCACCGGAAGAGACCCAGTACTTC.

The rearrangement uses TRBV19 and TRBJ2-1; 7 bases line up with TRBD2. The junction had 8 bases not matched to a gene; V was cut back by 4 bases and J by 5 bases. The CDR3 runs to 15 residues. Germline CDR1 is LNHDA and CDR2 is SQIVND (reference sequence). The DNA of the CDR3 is TGTGCCAGTAGTAGTGCAGCGGGGCGTCACAATGAGCAGTTCTTC. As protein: CASSSAAGRHNEQFF.

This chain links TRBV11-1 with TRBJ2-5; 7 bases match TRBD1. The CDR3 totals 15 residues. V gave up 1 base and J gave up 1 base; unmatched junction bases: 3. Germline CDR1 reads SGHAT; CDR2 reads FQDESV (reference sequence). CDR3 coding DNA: TGTGCCAGCAGCTTAGGGGGACAGCTCCAAGAGACCCAGTACTTC. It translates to CASSLGGQLQETQYF.

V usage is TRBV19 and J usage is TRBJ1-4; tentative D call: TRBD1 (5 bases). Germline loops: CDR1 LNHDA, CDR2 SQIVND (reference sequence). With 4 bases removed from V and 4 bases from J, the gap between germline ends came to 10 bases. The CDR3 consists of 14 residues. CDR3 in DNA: TGTGCCAGTAGTAGGGACGGATTTAATGAAAAACTGTTTTTT. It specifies CASSRDGFNEKLFF. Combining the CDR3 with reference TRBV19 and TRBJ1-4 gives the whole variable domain DGGITQSPKYLFRKEGQNVTLSCEQNLNHDAMYWYRQDPGQGLRLIYYSQIVNDFQKGDIAEGYSVSREKKESFPLTVTSAQKNPTAFYLCASSRDGFNEKLFFGSGTQLSVL.

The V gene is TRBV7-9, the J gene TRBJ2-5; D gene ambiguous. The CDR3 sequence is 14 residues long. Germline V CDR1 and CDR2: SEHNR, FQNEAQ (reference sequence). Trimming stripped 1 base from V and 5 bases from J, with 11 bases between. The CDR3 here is CASSLGPMGETQYF. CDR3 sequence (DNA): TGTGCCAGCAGCTTAGGACCAATGGGCGAGACCCAGTACTTC.

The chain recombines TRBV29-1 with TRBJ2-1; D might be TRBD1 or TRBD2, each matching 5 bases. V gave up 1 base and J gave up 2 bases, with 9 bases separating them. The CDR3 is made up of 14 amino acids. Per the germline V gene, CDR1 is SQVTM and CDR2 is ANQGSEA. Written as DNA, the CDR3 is TGCAGCGTTGAAGGGATGGGGGCCTACAATGAGCAGTTCTTC. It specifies CSVEGMGAYNEQFF.

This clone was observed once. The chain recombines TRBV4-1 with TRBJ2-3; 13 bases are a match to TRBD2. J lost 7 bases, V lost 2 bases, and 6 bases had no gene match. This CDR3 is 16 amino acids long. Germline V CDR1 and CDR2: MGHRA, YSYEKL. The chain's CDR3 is CASSQTTSGGANTQYF. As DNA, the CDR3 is TGCGCCAGCAGCCAAACAACTAGCGGGGGGGCGAATACGCAGTATTTT.

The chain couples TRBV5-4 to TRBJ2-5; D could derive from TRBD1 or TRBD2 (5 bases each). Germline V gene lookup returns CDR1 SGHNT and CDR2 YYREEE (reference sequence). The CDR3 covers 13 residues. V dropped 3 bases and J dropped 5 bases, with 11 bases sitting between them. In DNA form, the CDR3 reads TGTGCCAGCAGCTGGGACGTAGCGGAGACCCAGTACTTC. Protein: CASSWDVAETQYF.

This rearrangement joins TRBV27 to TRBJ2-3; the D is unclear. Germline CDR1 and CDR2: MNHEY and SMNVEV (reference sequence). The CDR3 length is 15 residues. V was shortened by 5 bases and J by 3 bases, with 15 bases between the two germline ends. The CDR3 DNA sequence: TGTGCCAGCAGTACCCGGACCAAGGTGACAGATACGCAGTATTTT. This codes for CASSTRTKVTDTQYF.

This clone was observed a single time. The CDR3: CASSNPTGGGTRTQYF. The CDR3 bases are TGTGCCAGTAGTAACCCGACAGGGGGCGGCACCCGGACCCAGTACTTC. V is TRBV19 and J is TRBJ2-5, with TRBD1 matching over 10 bases. Germline CDR1 is LNHDA and CDR2 is SQIVND (reference sequence). This CDR3 is 16 amino acids long. V was clipped by 4 bases and J by 7 bases; unmatched bases: 12.

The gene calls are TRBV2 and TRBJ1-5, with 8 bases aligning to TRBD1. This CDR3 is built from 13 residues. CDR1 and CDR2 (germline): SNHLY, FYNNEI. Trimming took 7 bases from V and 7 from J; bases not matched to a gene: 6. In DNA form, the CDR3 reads TGTGCCAGCAAAAGGACAGGGTACCAGCCCCAGCATTTT. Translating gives CASKRTGYQPQHF.

As DNA, the CDR3 is TGCGCCAGCAGCCCCGGGAGAGGACAAGGAGGAACGAGTGAGCAGTTCTTC. Protein sequence: CASSPGRGQGGTSEQFF. J is TRBJ2-1 and V is TRBV5-1; D might be TRBD2 (6 bases). Germline lookup yields CDR1 SGHRS and CDR2 YFSETQ. Trimming left V 4 bases short and J 9 bases short, with 26 bases between. The CDR3 has 17 amino acids.

CDR3 coding DNA: TGTGCCAGTCAATGGGGAGTGGGGAGCAACACCGGGGAGCTGTTTTTT. Residues: CASQWGVGSNTGELFF. This sequence joins TRBV11-1 and TRBJ2-2; D is perhaps TRBD2 (5 bases). Germline V gives CDR1 SGHAT, CDR2 FQDESV (reference sequence). The V and J ends lost 9 bases and 2 bases respectively, with 19 bases between them. The CDR3 totals 16 residues.

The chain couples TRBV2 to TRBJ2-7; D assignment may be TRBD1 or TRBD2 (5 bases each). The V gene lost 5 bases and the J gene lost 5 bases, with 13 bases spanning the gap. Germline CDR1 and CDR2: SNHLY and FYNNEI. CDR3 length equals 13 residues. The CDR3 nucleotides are TGTGCCAGCAGTACGGTCTTGGGGGACGAGCAGTACTTC. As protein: CASSTVLGDEQYF.

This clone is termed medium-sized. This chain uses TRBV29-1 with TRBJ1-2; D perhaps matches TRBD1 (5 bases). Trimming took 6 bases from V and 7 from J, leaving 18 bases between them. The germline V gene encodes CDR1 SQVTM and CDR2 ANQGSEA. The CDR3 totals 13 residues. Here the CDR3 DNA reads TGCAGCGTGGGGGAGGGGTATCAAGCTGGCTACACCTTC. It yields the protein CSVGEGYQAGYTF.

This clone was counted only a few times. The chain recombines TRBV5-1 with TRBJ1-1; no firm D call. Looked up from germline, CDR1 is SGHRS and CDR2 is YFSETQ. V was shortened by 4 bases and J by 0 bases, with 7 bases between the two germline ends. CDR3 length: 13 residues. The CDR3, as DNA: TGCGCCAGCAGCCCAGGACTGAACACTGAAGCTTTCTTT. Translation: CASSPGLNTEAFF.

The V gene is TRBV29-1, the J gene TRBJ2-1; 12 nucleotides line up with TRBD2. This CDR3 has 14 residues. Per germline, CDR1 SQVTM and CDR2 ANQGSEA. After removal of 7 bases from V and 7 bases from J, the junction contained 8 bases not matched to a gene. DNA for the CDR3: TGCAGCGCTGCGACTAGCGGGGGACCAAATGAGCAGTTCTTC. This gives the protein CSAATSGGPNEQFF.

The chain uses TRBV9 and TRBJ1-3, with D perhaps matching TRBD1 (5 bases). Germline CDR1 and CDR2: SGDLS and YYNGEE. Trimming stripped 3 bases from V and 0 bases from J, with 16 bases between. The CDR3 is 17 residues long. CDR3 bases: TGTGCCAGCAGCGGAAGACCAGGACACTCCTCTGGAAACACCATATATTTT. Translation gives CASSGRPGHSSGNTIYF.